Listed below are T cell receptor beta chains from one sample, sequenced in a study of blood T cells in healthy people across ages. Each CDR3 protein is one row after TCRdb ran MiXCR on the 5' RACE reads. The table shows almost 800,000 distinct CDR3 sequences, with roughly 60% occurring only once. The sequenced material came from blood. The receptors derive from a man in his thirties or forties in good health. The CDR3 runs from the conserved cysteine through the conserved F or W. D genes are given only for firm matches.

d_call v_call cdr3_aa
- TRBV2 CASKVGSSLHF
- TRBV4-2 CASSQDYNRYELYEQYF
TRBD1 TRBV5-1 CASSLGQGSHHEQYF
TRBD2 TRBV6-6 CASSRTSFGYEQYF
- TRBV7-2 CASSPSWIVGNEQFF
TRBD2 TRBV29-1 CSSRTSGSFDEQYF
- TRBV7-2 CASSLDSNEQFF
- TRBV12-3/TRBV12-4 CASSRSSEGETQYF
TRBD1 TRBV28 CASSTPGTGYGYTF
TRBD2 TRBV20-1 CSAGDYTNYEQYF